This TCR beta chain emerged from a study of CD8 T cells in ankylosing spondylitis. There are 14 residues in the CDR3. The germline CDR1 and CDR2 sequences are ENHRY and SYGVKD. Trimming at V came to 7 bases and at J to 10 bases, leaving 13 bases not matched to a gene. The authors made TCR beta libraries by quantitative 5'-RACE with molecular barcodes. TCRdb recomputed calls from the 5' RACE reads with MiXCR, one row per CDR3 protein. The sample lists just under 550,000 distinct CDR3 sequences; roughly 12% were seen once. This clonotype came up many times. The antigen is undetermined. Study-level findings and limits: As reported, disease-linked clones showed significant enrichment in matched ankylosing spondylitis synovial fluid. Earlier studies detected some motif variants in reactive arthritis synovial fluid and blood. Made up of eight or nine highly homologous variants, a TCR beta motif appeared characteristic of ankylosing spondylitis blood.

This rearrangement joins TRBV10-3 to TRBJ2-1; 7 nucleotides match TRBD1. Sequenced sample: blood, either unsorted or a sorted T cell fraction (not recorded which). This TCR was recovered from a male donor with ankylosing spondylitis. The CDR3 DNA reads TGTGCCATCACCACATCGACAGGGTTCGAGGAGCAGTTCTTC. This encodes CAITTSTGFEEQFF.